This T cell receptor beta chain comes out of a study of T cell changes during pregnancy in multiple sclerosis. The junction had 10 bases not matched to a gene; V was cut back by 6 bases and J by 2 bases. The CDR3 totals 15 residues. The V gene's germline CDR1 is SGHAT and CDR2 FQNNGV. Generated by immunoSEQ multiplex PCR, the TCRdb table keeps only in-frame clones and is missing some. Of about 79,000 clones detected, about nine tenths appear once; the ten largest clones hold approximately 0.45%. Sequencing used CD4+ T cells from peripheral blood mononuclear cells, obtained in the second trimester of pregnancy. The sequence came from a female donor with multiple sclerosis, enrolled in a pregnancy study. The chain carries TRBV11-2 and TRBJ2-7; 7 nucleotides match TRBD2. For the CDR3, the DNA is TGTGCCAGCAGGGACCTCGCTAGCGGAACCTACGAGCAGTACTTC. Its protein is CASRDLASGTYEQYF. The full variable domain, its missing parts supplied by reference TRBV11-2 and TRBJ2-7, is EAGVAQSPRYKIIEKRQSVAFWCNPISGHATLYWYQQILGQGPKLLIQFQNNGVVDDSQLPKDRFSAERLKGVDSTLKIQPAKLEDSAVYLCASRDLASGTYEQYFGPGTRLTVT.